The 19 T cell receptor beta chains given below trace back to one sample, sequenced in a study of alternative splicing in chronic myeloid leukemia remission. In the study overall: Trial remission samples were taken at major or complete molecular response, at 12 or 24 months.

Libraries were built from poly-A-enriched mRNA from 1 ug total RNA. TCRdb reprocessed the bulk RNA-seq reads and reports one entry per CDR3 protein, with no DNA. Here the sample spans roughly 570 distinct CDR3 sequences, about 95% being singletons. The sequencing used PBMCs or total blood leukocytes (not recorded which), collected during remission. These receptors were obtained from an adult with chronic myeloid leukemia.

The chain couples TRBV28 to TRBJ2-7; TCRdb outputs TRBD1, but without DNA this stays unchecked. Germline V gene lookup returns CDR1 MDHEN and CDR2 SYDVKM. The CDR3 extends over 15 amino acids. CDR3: CASRLEDRESYEQYF.

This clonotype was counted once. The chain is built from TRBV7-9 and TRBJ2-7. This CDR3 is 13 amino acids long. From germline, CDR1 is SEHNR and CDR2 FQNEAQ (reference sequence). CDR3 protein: CASSLTPYYEQYF.

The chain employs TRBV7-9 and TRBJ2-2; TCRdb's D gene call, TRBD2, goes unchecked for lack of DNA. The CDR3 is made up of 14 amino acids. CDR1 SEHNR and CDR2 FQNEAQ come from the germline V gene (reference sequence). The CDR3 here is CASSFEQNTGELFF.

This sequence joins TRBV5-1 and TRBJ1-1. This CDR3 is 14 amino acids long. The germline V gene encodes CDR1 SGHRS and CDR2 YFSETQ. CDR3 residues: CASSLIDLNTEAFF.

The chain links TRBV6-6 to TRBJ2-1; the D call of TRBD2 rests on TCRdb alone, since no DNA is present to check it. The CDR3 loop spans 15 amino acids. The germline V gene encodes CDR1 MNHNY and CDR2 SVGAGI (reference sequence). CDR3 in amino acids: CASSYGGGAYNEQFF.

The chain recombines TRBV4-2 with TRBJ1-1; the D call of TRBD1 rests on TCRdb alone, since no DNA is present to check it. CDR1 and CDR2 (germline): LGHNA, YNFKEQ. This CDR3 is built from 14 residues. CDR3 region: CASSQGTGATEAFF.

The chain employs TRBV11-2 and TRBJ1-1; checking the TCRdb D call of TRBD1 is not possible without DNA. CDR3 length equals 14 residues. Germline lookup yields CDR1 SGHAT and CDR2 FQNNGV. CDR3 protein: CASIGANLNTEAFF.

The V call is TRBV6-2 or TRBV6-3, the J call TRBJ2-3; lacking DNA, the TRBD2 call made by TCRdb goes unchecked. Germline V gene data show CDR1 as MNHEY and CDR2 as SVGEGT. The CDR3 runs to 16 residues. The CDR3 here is CASRSPSGGAPDTQYF.

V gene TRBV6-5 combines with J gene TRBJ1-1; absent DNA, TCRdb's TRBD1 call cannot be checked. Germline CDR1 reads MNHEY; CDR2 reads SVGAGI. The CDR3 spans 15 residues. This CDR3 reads CASSPRQGRNTEAFF.

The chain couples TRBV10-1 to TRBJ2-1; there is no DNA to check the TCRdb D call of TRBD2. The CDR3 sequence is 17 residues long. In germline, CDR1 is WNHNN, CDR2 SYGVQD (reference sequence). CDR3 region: CASSERQRAGSYNEQFF.

The CDR3 reads CATSDPLELNTEAFF. This rearrangement joins TRBV15 to TRBJ1-1. Germline assignment: CDR1 LNHNV and CDR2 YYDKDF (reference sequence). The length of the CDR3 is 15 residues.

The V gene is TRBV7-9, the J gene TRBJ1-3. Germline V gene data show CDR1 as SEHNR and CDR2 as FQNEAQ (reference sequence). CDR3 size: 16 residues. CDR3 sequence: CASSLGQTSSGNTIYF.

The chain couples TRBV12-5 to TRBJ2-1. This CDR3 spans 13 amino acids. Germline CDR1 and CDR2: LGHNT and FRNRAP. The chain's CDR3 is CASDTDFYNEQFF.

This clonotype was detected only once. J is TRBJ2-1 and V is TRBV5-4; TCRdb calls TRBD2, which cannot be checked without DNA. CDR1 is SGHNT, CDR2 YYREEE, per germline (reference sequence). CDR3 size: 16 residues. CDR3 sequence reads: CASSLGEAPSYNEQFF.

CDR3 amino acids: CASRSLRTGSDLGLYNEQFF. This chain joins TRBV27 and TRBJ2-1; TCRdb proposes TRBD2, but this gene call is untestable without DNA. Germline-derived CDR1 and CDR2 are MNHEY and SMNVEV (reference sequence). The CDR3 extends over 20 amino acids.

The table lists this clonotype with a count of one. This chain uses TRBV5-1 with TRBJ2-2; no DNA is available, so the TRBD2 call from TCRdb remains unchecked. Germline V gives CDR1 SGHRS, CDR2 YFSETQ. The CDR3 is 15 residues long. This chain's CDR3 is CASSPGQIYTGELFF.

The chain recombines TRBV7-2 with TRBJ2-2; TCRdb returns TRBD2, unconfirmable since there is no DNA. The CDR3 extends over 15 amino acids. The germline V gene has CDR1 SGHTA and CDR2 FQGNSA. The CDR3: CASSLVGLNTGELFF. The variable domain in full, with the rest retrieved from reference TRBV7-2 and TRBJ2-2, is GAGVSQSPSNKVTEKGKDVELRCDPISGHTALYWYRQSLGQGLEFLIYFQGNSAPDKSGLPSDRFSAERTGGSVSTLTIQRTQQEDSAVYLCASSLVGLNTGELFFGEGSRLTVL.

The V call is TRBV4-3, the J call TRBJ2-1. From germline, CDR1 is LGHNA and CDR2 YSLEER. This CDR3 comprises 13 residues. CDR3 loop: CASSQDFTNEQFF.

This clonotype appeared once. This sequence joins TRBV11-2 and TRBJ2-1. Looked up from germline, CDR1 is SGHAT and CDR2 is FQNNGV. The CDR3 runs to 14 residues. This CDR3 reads CASSLRVSYNEQFF.